One and the same sample provided the 12 T cell receptor beta chains below, sequenced in a study of CD8 T cells in ankylosing spondylitis. TCRdb called the 5' RACE reads again in MiXCR, with one record for every CDR3 protein. Of 200,000 or so distinct CDR3 sequences listed, about 20% are singletons. The sequenced sample was blood, either unsorted or a sorted T cell fraction (not recorded which). The receptors were gathered from a male donor between 5 and 35 years old with ankylosing spondylitis or in good health (not recorded which).

V usage is TRBV27 and J usage is TRBJ1-2; 9 bases match TRBD1. Germline V gene sequence: CDR1 MNHEY, CDR2 SMNVEV (reference sequence). Trimming at V came to 2 bases and at J to 7 bases, leaving 5 bases not matched to a gene. The CDR3 runs 14 residues. CDR3: CASSLTDRGSGYTF. Here the CDR3 DNA reads TGTGCCAGCAGTTTAACGGACAGGGGCTCTGGCTACACCTTC.

The V and J genes are TRBV20-1 and TRBJ2-3; weak D call: TRBD2 (6 bases). The ends were cut back, 7 bases at V and 0 bases at J, with 26 bases in the middle. Germline V gene data show CDR1 as DFQATT and CDR2 as SNEGSKA (reference sequence). This CDR3 is 18 amino acids long. DNA of the CDR3: TGCAGTGTACCGCTCCCCGCGGGAACTTCAAGGAGCACAGATACGCAGTATTTT. It is translated as CSVPLPAGTSRSTDTQYF.

This clonotype was counted at least ten times. The chain combines TRBV5-1 with TRBJ2-7; the D gene is possibly TRBD2 (6 bases). The CDR3 runs to 15 residues. Germline V gene lookup returns CDR1 SGHRS and CDR2 YFSETQ. V gave up 10 bases and J gave up 7 bases, with 27 bases separating them. CDR3 protein: CASSRKATSLSEQYF. The CDR3 bases are TGCGCCTCAAGCCGGAAGGCAACTAGCCTCTCTGAGCAGTACTTC.

The sample holds many counts of this clonotype. The chain uses TRBV4-2 and TRBJ1-2; D is ambiguous. V gave up 0 bases and J gave up 3 bases, with 14 bases separating them. Germline V gene data show CDR1 as LGHNA and CDR2 as YNFKEQ. The CDR3 runs 16 residues. CDR3 in amino acids: CASSQEVSAAHYGYTF. The CDR3 DNA reads TGTGCCAGCAGCCAAGAGGTTTCGGCAGCTCACTATGGCTACACCTTC.

This clonotype was counted many times. The V call is TRBV5-1, the J call TRBJ1-5; D is unresolved. CDR3 size: 14 residues. Trimming removed 4 bases from V and 1 base from J, with 9 bases in between. In germline, CDR1 is SGHRS, CDR2 YFSETQ. This CDR3 is CASSPDKSNQPQHF. The CDR3 DNA sequence: TGCGCCAGCAGCCCAGACAAAAGCAATCAGCCCCAGCATTTT.

The table lists this clonotype with many counts. This chain links TRBV12-3 or TRBV12-4 with TRBJ2-2, with TRBD2 as a possible D gene (6 bases). The V end was cut by 6 bases, the J end by 3 bases, with 11 bases between. The CDR3 length is 14 residues. This CDR3 reads CASRGGTHTGELFF. The DNA of the CDR3 is TGTGCCAGCAGGGGGGGTACCCACACCGGGGAGCTGTTTTTT.

This clonotype was found many times. The chain is built from TRBV4-3 and TRBJ2-7; D is tentatively TRBD1 or TRBD2 (7 bases each). Germline V gene data show CDR1 as LGHNA and CDR2 as YSLEER. There are 15 residues in the CDR3. V shed 4 bases and J shed 2 bases, with 15 bases lying between them. DNA for the CDR3: TGCGCCAGCAGCCTTTCGACAGGGACTACCTACGAGCAGTACTTC. Translated: CASSLSTGTTYEQYF.

The rearrangement joins TRBV20-1 to TRBJ2-3; 7 positions agree with TRBD2. Trimming at V came to 2 bases and at J to 0 bases, leaving 8 bases not matched to a gene. CDR1 DFQATT and CDR2 SNEGSKA come from the germline V gene (reference sequence). The length of the CDR3 is 16 residues. The CDR3 protein is CSARPLAATSTDTQYF. The CDR3 nucleotides read TGCAGTGCTAGACCCCTAGCGGCAACTAGCACAGATACGCAGTATTTT.

This clonotype appeared many times. This chain uses TRBV13 with TRBJ2-1; no firm D call. The germline V gene has CDR1 PRHDT and CDR2 FYEKMQ (reference sequence). The CDR3 contains 11 residues. The ends were cut back, 5 bases at V and 7 bases at J, with 6 bases in the middle. The CDR3 nucleotides are TGTGCCAGCAGCCCTAAGAATGAGCAGTTCTTC. This codes for CASSPKNEQFF.

This clonotype was seen many times. The chain links TRBV20-1 to TRBJ2-3; TRBD2 matches at 11 bases. The CDR3 totals 15 residues. CDR1 DFQATT and CDR2 SNEGSKA come from the germline V gene (reference sequence). V lost 5 bases, J lost 2 bases, and 6 bases stayed unmatched. CDR3 sequence: CSAARLAGSTDTQYF. Written as DNA, the CDR3 is TGCAGTGCTGCCCGACTAGCGGGGTCCACAGATACGCAGTATTTT.

This clonotype was observed at least ten times. The genes are TRBV20-1 and TRBJ2-1, with 10 bases aligning to TRBD2. The CDR3 contains 12 residues. Germline V gives CDR1 DFQATT, CDR2 SNEGSKA (reference sequence). V shed 4 bases and J 9 bases; nucleotides not matched to a gene: 3. The CDR3: CSAKLAGSEQFF. CDR3 DNA sequence: TGCAGTGCTAAACTAGCGGGAAGTGAGCAGTTCTTC.

This clonotype has a count of ten or more. The chain couples TRBV7-2 to TRBJ1-1; D unresolved. The V gene lost 5 bases and the J gene lost 1 base, with 14 bases spanning the gap. This CDR3 has 15 residues. Germline CDR1 is SGHTA and CDR2 is FQGNSA. The CDR3 is CASSRTTLSNTEAFF. CDR3 sequence (DNA): TGTGCCAGCAGCCGAACAACACTTTCGAACACTGAAGCTTTCTTT.